Each of the 29 T cell receptor beta chains below was sequenced from the same sample in a study of regulatory T cells in long-lasting Graves disease. The authors built TCR beta libraries using iRepertoire HTBI primers and Arm-PCR of CDR3 regions. Using its own MiXCR run on the multiplex PCR reads, TCRdb lists one record per CDR3 protein. Of approximately 470,000 distinct CDR3 sequences detected, under 20% appear once; the ten largest clones hold more than 10%. Time point here: newly diagnosed GD, antithyroid drugs for less than 3 months. TCR sequences were obtained from RNA taken from PBMCs. This same sample was also part of a study on T cells in Graves' hyperthyroidism and ophthalmopathy.

Sequenced material: peripheral blood mononuclear cells (PBMCs), taken at new diagnosis, from a patient treated with antithyroid drugs. Receptors were obtained from a middle-aged man with Graves disease.

This clonotype came up many times. The chain recombines TRBV3-1 with TRBJ2-1; 10 bases match TRBD2. Looked up from germline, CDR1 is LGHDT and CDR2 is YNNKEL (reference sequence). The CDR3 runs to 12 residues. V was pared by 6 bases and J by 11 bases, with 4 bases of the junction left unmatched. The CDR3 loop is CASSPSGRQQFF. CDR3 DNA sequence: TGTGCCAGCAGTCCTAGCGGGAGACAGCAGTTCTTC.

This clonotype has at least ten counts. At one boundary the junction diverges from the germline segment, which might be a read error. The gene calls are TRBV18 and TRBJ2-3; the match to TRBD1 covers 9 bases. This CDR3 is built from 15 residues. Germline loops: CDR1 KGHSH, CDR2 LQKENI. This chain's CDR3 is CASTPQGTGSDTQYF. In nucleotides, the CDR3 is TGTGCCAGCACACCACAAGGGACAGGGTCTGATACGCAGTATTTT.

The rearrangement links TRBV20-1 to TRBJ2-7, with TRBD2 matching over 12 bases. Germline V gene data show CDR1 as DFQATT and CDR2 as SNEGSKA (reference sequence). V was pared by 3 bases and J by 6 bases, with 6 bases of the junction left unmatched. The CDR3 length is 14 residues. The CDR3 nucleotides read TGCAGTGCTAGGCCCCTAGCGGGAGGGTTCGAGCAGTACTTC. Residues: CSARPLAGGFEQYF.

The table lists this clonotype with a few counts. J is TRBJ1-4 and V is TRBV6-2 or TRBV6-3; maybe TRBD1 (6 bases). The V gene's germline CDR1 is MNHEY and CDR2 SVGEGT. This CDR3 comprises 14 residues. With 5 bases removed from V and 6 bases from J, the gap between germline ends came to 13 bases. CDR3 sequence (DNA): TGTGCCAGCAGTGTTCTACAGGGTTATGAAAAACTGTTTTTT. Translation: CASSVLQGYEKLFF.

This clonotype was found many times. The CDR3 loop is CASSPGRRDTEAFF. CDR3 DNA sequence: TGTGCCAGCTCACCGGGCAGGAGAGACACTGAAGCTTTCTTT. The rearrangement links TRBV18 to TRBJ1-1; unclear D gene. V dropped 3 bases and J dropped 3 bases, with 11 bases sitting between them. This CDR3 has 14 residues. The germline gives CDR1 KGHSH, CDR2 LQKENI.

On this clonotype itself: A read error likely explains this, since a far larger clone differs by one base. The chain recombines TRBV11-1 with TRBJ2-1; perhaps TRBD2 as D (6 bases). Germline-derived CDR1 and CDR2 are SGHAT and FQDESV (reference sequence). The V and J ends lost 5 bases and 10 bases respectively, with 18 bases between them. The CDR3 is 14 residues long. In nucleotides, the CDR3 is TGTGCCAGCAGCGCGACTAGAGCCCGGGACGAGCAGTTCTTC. Amino acids: CASSATRARDEQFF.

Only a few counts were recorded for this clonotype. The V and J genes are TRBV20-1 and TRBJ2-7, with 10 positions matching TRBD2. The CDR3 has 16 residues. The germline V gene encodes CDR1 DFQATT and CDR2 SNEGSKA (reference sequence). With 1 base clipped from V and 4 bases from J, the junction kept 10 bases outside the gene matches. CDR3 bases: TGCAGTGCTAGAGGTGCTAGCGGGAGCTTTGGGTACGAGCAGTACTTC. Protein: CSARGASGSFGYEQYF.

The table lists this clonotype with many counts. The chain couples TRBV28 to TRBJ2-7, with D tentatively TRBD1 or TRBD2 (5 bases each). This CDR3 has 15 amino acids. Per germline, CDR1 MDHEN and CDR2 SYDVKM. Trimming left V 8 bases short and J 2 bases short, with 19 bases between. The CDR3, as DNA: TGTGCCAGCCTTCCCGGGGCTCATCCCCCCTACGAGCAGTACTTC. Its protein is CASLPGAHPPYEQYF.

This clonotype was detected only a few times. The chain carries TRBV5-8 and TRBJ2-2; D unresolved. Germline CDR1 and CDR2: SGHTS and YDEGEE. The CDR3 loop spans 12 amino acids. The V end lost 5 bases, the J end lost 5 bases, and 7 bases lay between the germline ends. The chain's CDR3 is CASRYGTGELFF. Written as DNA, the CDR3 is TGTGCCAGCAGATACGGAACCGGGGAGCTGTTTTTT.

In regard to this clonotype: Germline is not matched at one junction end, which may reflect a read error. The chain joins TRBV28 to TRBJ2-5; the D gene could be TRBD1 or TRBD2 (5 bases each). This CDR3 comprises 14 residues. Germline V gene data show CDR1 as MDHEN and CDR2 as SYDVKM. Here the CDR3 reads CACSLGMRGETQYF. The CDR3 DNA is TGTGCCTGCAGTTTAGGGATGAGGGGAGAGACCCAGTACTTC.

In its sample, this clonotype was seen a few times. The chain has TRBV7-2 and TRBJ2-2, with TRBD2 identical over 7 bases. CDR1 and CDR2 (germline): SGHTA, FQGNSA. J gave up 7 bases and V 4 bases, and 9 bases lay outside the gene matches. CDR3 length equals 15 residues. CDR3 in DNA: TGTGCCAGCAGCTGGGCGGGAGAAATAATCGGGGAGCTGTTTTTT. Residues: CASSWAGEIIGELFF. The variable domain in full, completed from reference TRBV7-2 and TRBJ2-2, reads GAGVSQSPSNKVTEKGKDVELRCDPISGHTALYWYRQSLGQGLEFLIYFQGNSAPDKSGLPSDRFSAERTGGSVSTLTIQRTQQEDSAVYLCASSWAGEIIGELFFGEGSRLTVL.

This clonotype was found many times. The chain uses TRBV30 and TRBJ2-1; no reliable D call. Germline V gene sequence: CDR1 GTSNPN, CDR2 SVGIG (reference sequence). V was cut by 0 bases and J by 9 bases, with 9 bases left in between. The CDR3 has 12 amino acids. The CDR3 DNA follows: TGTGCCTGGAGTGTCGGGTGGGGTGAGCAGTTCTTC. As protein: CAWSVGWGEQFF.

Ten or more counts support this clonotype. The CDR3 coding sequence is TGCAGTGCTAGGGACGTAGCGGGAGCAGAGACCCAGTACTTC. Translation gives CSARDVAGAETQYF. The chain couples TRBV20-1 to TRBJ2-5; 9 nucleotides line up with TRBD2. CDR1 is DFQATT, CDR2 SNEGSKA, per germline (reference sequence). The junction had 6 bases not matched to a gene; V was cut back by 3 bases and J by 4 bases. The CDR3 is made up of 14 amino acids.

This clonotype was seen repeatedly, ten times or more. V usage is TRBV5-1 and J usage is TRBJ1-1; 7 bases align to TRBD1. This CDR3 is 17 amino acids long. Germline V gene sequence: CDR1 SGHRS, CDR2 YFSETQ. V dropped 4 bases and J dropped 2; count of bases not matched to a gene: 14. The CDR3 here is CASSPEGQLTRNTEAFF. CDR3 sequence (DNA): TGCGCCAGCAGCCCGGAGGGACAGCTTACCAGAAACACTGAAGCTTTCTTT.

This clonotype was counted ten times or more. The genes are TRBV28 and TRBJ2-7; possible D gene TRBD2, 6 bases. The germline V gene has CDR1 MDHEN and CDR2 SYDVKM. Trimming removed 2 bases at V and 7 bases at J, with 12 bases between. The CDR3 runs 13 residues. CDR3 nucleotides: TGTGCCAGCAGTTTAGGAGGGGCTTGGGAGCAGTACTTC. As protein: CASSLGGAWEQYF. The variable domain in full, with the rest retrieved from reference TRBV28 and TRBJ2-7, is DVKVTQSSRYLVKRTGEKVFLECVQDMDHENMFWYRQDPGLGLRLIYFSYDVKMKEKGDIPEGYSVSREKKERFSLILESASTNQTSMYLCASSLGGAWEQYFGPGTRLTVT.

This chain uses TRBV10-1 with TRBJ1-1; a weak D match, TRBD1 (6 bases). This CDR3 is built from 15 residues. The germline gives CDR1 WNHNN, CDR2 SYGVQD (reference sequence). V was trimmed by 3 bases and J by 4 bases, leaving 15 bases between them. The CDR3 spells CASSEKDSGATEAFF. The CDR3 nucleotides are TGCGCCAGCAGTGAAAAGGACAGCGGGGCCACTGAAGCTTTCTTT.

The rearrangement links TRBV4-1 to TRBJ1-6; no reliable D call. The CDR3 length is 14 residues. V lost 0 bases and J lost 10, with 10 bases in between. In germline, CDR1 is MGHRA, CDR2 YSYEKL. DNA for the CDR3: TGCGCCAGCAGCCAAGATTACAGAGACTCACCCCTCCACTTT. Amino acids: CASSQDYRDSPLHF.

In regard to this clonotype: Given a much more abundant clone one base away, this may be a read error. The CDR3 region is CASSEDRGITYGYTF. The CDR3 DNA reads TGTGCCAGCAGTGAGGACAGGGGGATAACCTATGGCTACACCTTC. The chain uses TRBV2 and TRBJ1-2; TRBD1 aligns across 10 bases. Germline values: CDR1 SNHLY, CDR2 FYNNEI. The CDR3 has 15 amino acids. Trimming at V came to 3 bases and at J to 4 bases, leaving 5 bases not matched to a gene.

This clonotype was seen repeatedly, ten times or more. V is TRBV7-2 and J is TRBJ2-7; 7 bases match TRBD2. Trimming took 6 bases from V and 0 from J; bases not matched to a gene: 5. The CDR3 is 14 amino acids. CDR1 is SGHTA, CDR2 FQGNSA, per germline. The CDR3 DNA reads as TGTGCCAGCAGTAAAGCGGGAAGCTCCTACGAGCAGTACTTC. It is translated as CASSKAGSSYEQYF.

This clonotype occurred many times. In DNA form, the CDR3 reads TGTGCCAGCAGTTTAATCTTCAGGGGACGAACCTACGAGCAGTACTTC. Its protein is CASSLIFRGRTYEQYF. The genes are TRBV12-3 or TRBV12-4 and TRBJ2-7, with D possibly TRBD1 on 6 matching bases. The CDR3 is 16 residues long. Trimming stripped 2 bases from V and 2 bases from J, with 16 bases between.

The chain uses TRBV6-2 or TRBV6-3 and TRBJ2-7, with TRBD1 matching 9 bases. This CDR3 has 15 amino acids. Losses at the gene ends were 5 bases for V and 3 bases for J; bases not matched to a gene: 8. The germline V gene encodes CDR1 MNHEY and CDR2 SVGEGT. The CDR3 loop is CASSVEWTGDYEQYF. In nucleotides, the CDR3 is TGTGCCAGCAGTGTTGAGTGGACAGGGGACTACGAGCAGTACTTC.

There are a few counts of this clonotype. CDR3 coding DNA: TGTGCCAGCAGTTATTCCGGGACAGGGGCTTCGGGAAACACCATATATTTT. Translated, it gives CASSYSGTGASGNTIYF. The chain recombines TRBV6-9 with TRBJ1-3; 10 bases are a match to TRBD1. Germline CDR1 reads MNHGY; CDR2 reads SVAAGI. The CDR3 runs 17 residues. Trimming cost V 0 bases and J 4 bases; bases outside gene matches: 6.

The chain couples TRBV12-3 or TRBV12-4 to TRBJ2-3, with 11 bases aligning to TRBD2. The V gene end was trimmed by 6 bases and the J gene end by 4 bases; junction bases not matched to a gene: 6. The CDR3 totals 15 residues. The chain's CDR3 is CASSPLAGGADTQYF. Here the CDR3 DNA reads TGTGCCAGCAGCCCCCTAGCGGGGGGCGCAGATACGCAGTATTTT.

At least ten counts were recorded for this clonotype. The chain carries TRBV3-1 and TRBJ1-2, with D possibly TRBD1 on 5 matching bases. This CDR3 is built from 15 residues. Germline V CDR1 and CDR2: LGHDT, YNNKEL (reference sequence). Trimming cost V 4 bases and J 4 bases, with 16 bases left between them. The CDR3 bases are TGTGCCAGCAGCCCCTCGGAGGGGCAGGCCTATGGCTACACCTTC. Translated, it gives CASSPSEGQAYGYTF.

The sample holds a few counts of this clonotype. The chain employs TRBV27 and TRBJ1-2, with D perhaps TRBD1 (5 bases). Trimming shortened V by 3 bases and J by 8 bases, and 16 bases separated the two germline ends. This CDR3 is built from 14 residues. The V gene's germline CDR1 is MNHEY and CDR2 SMNVEV (reference sequence). CDR3 sequence (DNA): TGTGCCAGCAGTTTGGCAGGGAATTTTCAGGGCTACACCTTC. Protein: CASSLAGNFQGYTF.

This clonotype occurred a few times. V gene TRBV20-1 combines with J gene TRBJ2-1; 11 nucleotides match TRBD2. V lost 6 bases, J lost 7 bases, and 8 bases stayed unmatched. Germline-derived CDR1 and CDR2 are DFQATT and SNEGSKA (reference sequence). The CDR3 is 14 amino acids. CDR3 sequence: CSAPLAGGRNEQFF. The CDR3 nucleotides read TGCAGTGCGCCTTTAGCGGGAGGGAGAAATGAGCAGTTCTTC.

In this sample, this clonotype turned up many times. The V gene is TRBV7-6, the J gene TRBJ1-2, with a weak D call TRBD1 (6 bases). Germline CDR1 reads SGHVS; CDR2 reads FNYEAQ. The V end lost 3 bases, the J end lost 4 bases, and 15 bases lay between the germline ends. CDR3 size: 15 residues. The CDR3 DNA follows: TGTGCCAGCAGCTTTACTCCGACAGGTCCCTATGGCTACACCTTC. Translating gives CASSFTPTGPYGYTF.

At least ten counts were recorded for this clonotype. This rearrangement joins TRBV20-1 to TRBJ2-7; no reliable D call. Germline CDR1 and CDR2: DFQATT and SNEGSKA (reference sequence). This CDR3 contains 13 residues. The V end lost 0 bases, the J end lost 4 bases, and 10 bases lay between the germline ends. CDR3 in DNA: TGCAGTGCTAGAGATCCCCCGGGTTACGAGCAGTACTTC. Protein sequence: CSARDPPGYEQYF.

Ten or more counts support this clonotype. The V gene is TRBV2, the J gene TRBJ2-7; 11 positions match TRBD1. CDR1 is SNHLY and CDR2 is FYNNEI in the germline V gene. J lost 1 base, V lost 6 bases, and 5 bases had no gene match. The CDR3 totals 15 residues. The CDR3: CASRAGTGGSYEQYF. The CDR3 DNA reads TGTGCCAGCAGAGCCGGGACAGGGGGATCCTACGAGCAGTACTTC.